These T cell receptor beta chains were read from a single sample in a study of blood T cell repertoires in COVID-19. Some clones are missing from TCRdb's copy, which holds only in-frame ones; the method was immunoSEQ multiplex PCR. The sample shows about 110,000 clones, approximately 90% of them seen only once. Sequenced sample: peripheral blood. Receptor source: a woman aged 50 to 65 with acute or convalescent COVID-19. Each CDR3 is given with its conserved first and last residue. The order of the fields is clone size, V gene, J gene, D gene, CDR3 DNA, CDR3 protein. D genes are given only for firm matches. Clone size appears in some rows only: once, few, many, or a class for an expanded clone.

NA	TRBV2	TRBJ2-2	NA	TGTGCCAGCAACCCTTCTACCACCGGGGAGCTGTTTTTT	CASNPSTTGELFF
NA	TRBV2	TRBJ1-4	TRBD1	TGTGCCACCAAGGGACAGGGGCTCACTAATGAAAAACTGTTTTTT	CATKGQGLTNEKLFF
once	TRBV6-5	TRBJ1-2	TRBD1	TGTGCCAGCAGGACAGGGATGGATGGCTACACCTTC	CASRTGMDGYTF
NA	TRBV5-1	TRBJ2-1	NA	TGCGCCAGCAGCTCCCTGCCCGGGATCGACAATGAGCAGTTCTTC	CASSSLPGIDNEQFF
NA	TRBV28	TRBJ2-5	NA	TGTGCCAGCAGTTTGATCTCTCGGGGTGAGACCCAGTACTTC	CASSLISRGETQYF
NA	TRBV7-6	TRBJ2-7	TRBD1	TGTGCCAGCAGCTTGGTTCCGGGACAGGGCTCCTACGAGCAGTACTTC	CASSLVPGQGSYEQYF
NA	TRBV2	TRBJ1-4	NA	TGTGCCAGCAGCCGGCGGACTAATGAAAAACTGTTTTTT	CASSRRTNEKLFF
NA	TRBV5-1	TRBJ1-4	TRBD1	TGCGCCAGCAGCGGGGACAGCTTTAATGAAAAACTGTTTTTT	CASSGDSFNEKLFF
many	TRBV3-1/TRBV3-2	TRBJ2-4	TRBD2	TGTGCCAGCAGCCAAGATGTGGGCGGGAGCTCGGAAGAAGCCAAAAACATTCAGTACTTC	CASSQDVGGSSEEAKNIQYF
NA	TRBV6-5	TRBJ2-7	TRBD2	TGTGCCAGCACCTCCATAGCGGGAGGGCCTTACGAGCAGTACTTC	CASTSIAGGPYEQYF
NA	TRBV24-1	TRBJ2-2	NA	TGTGCCACCAGTCCCTCCCAGGGCGTCACCGGGGAGCTGTTTTTT	CATSPSQGVTGELFF
NA	TRBV5-1	TRBJ1-2	TRBD1	TGCGCCAGCAGCTTGGAAACAGGGGGTAACTATGGCTACACCTTC	CASSLETGGNYGYTF
NA	TRBV7-9	TRBJ2-2	TRBD1	TGTGCCAGCCGACAGGGTTGGAGAGTCCCCGGGGAGCTGTTTTTT	CASRQGWRVPGELFF
NA	TRBV5-1	TRBJ2-3	NA	TGCGCCAGCAGACACGGAACTGCCGGGTATACGCAGTATTTT	CASRHGTAGYTQYF
NA	TRBV4-2	TRBJ2-5	TRBD2	TGTGCCAGCAGCCCCCCATACGGGGGGGAGACCCAGTACTTC	CASSPPYGGETQYF
once	TRBV28	TRBJ2-7	TRBD1	TGTGCCAGCAGTCTCCCCGGGACAGTTACCTACGAGCAGTACTTC	CASSLPGTVTYEQYF
NA	TRBV7-8	TRBJ2-1	NA	TGTGCCAGCAGCCCTAACAAGGAGAGTGAGCAGTTCTTC	CASSPNKESEQFF
NA	TRBV5-1	TRBJ2-1	TRBD2	TGCGCCAGCAGCTACGCGGGGGAAGCCTACAATGAGCAGTTCTTC	CASSYAGEAYNEQFF
NA	TRBV23-1	TRBJ2-1	TRBD1	TGCGCCAGCAGTCAATCGGACAGGTCGGGCTCGAATGAGCAGTTCTTC	CASSQSDRSGSNEQFF
NA	TRBV5-1	TRBJ2-1	NA	TGCGCCAGCAGCCCCGTTGATCCTAACTACAATGAGCAGTTCTTC	CASSPVDPNYNEQFF
NA	TRBV14	TRBJ2-5	NA	TGTGCCAGCAGCCAAGTGCTCCAGGAGACCCAGTACTTC	CASSQVLQETQYF
once	TRBV7-7	TRBJ2-7	TRBD1	TGTGCCAGCAGCGCCGGGACAGCCCCTTCCTACGAGCAGTACTTC	CASSAGTAPSYEQYF
NA	TRBV5-8	TRBJ1-4	NA	TGTGCCAGCAGCTTTTCCTCAGGGGTGAGAACTAATGAAAAACTGTTTTTT	CASSFSSGVRTNEKLFF
NA	TRBV19	TRBJ2-7	TRBD1	TGTGCCAGTAGTATACAGGGGGTGAGCTACGAGCAGTACTTC	CASSIQGVSYEQYF
NA	TRBV18	TRBJ1-2	TRBD1	TGTGCCAGCTCAGACGACAGGGGAAATGGCTACACCTTC	CASSDDRGNGYTF
NA	TRBV3-1/TRBV3-2	TRBJ2-7	TRBD1	TGTGCCAGCAGCCAAGTACAGGGGGCAGCCGAGCAGTACTTC	CASSQVQGAAEQYF
NA	TRBV5-1	TRBJ2-5	NA	TGCGCCAGCAGCTTGGCAGGTCTCCAAGAGACCCAGTACTTC	CASSLAGLQETQYF
NA	TRBV24-1	TRBJ2-7	TRBD1	TGTGCCACCAGTGACTGGACAGGCAGCTCCTACGAGCAGTACTTC	CATSDWTGSSYEQYF
NA	TRBV5-1	TRBJ1-3	TRBD1	TGCGCCAGCAGCTGGGGACAGGCAAGCTCTGGAAACACCATATATTTT	CASSWGQASSGNTIYF
NA	TRBV7-8	TRBJ2-7	NA	TGTGCCAGCAGCCGAGGAGGGTCGACCTACGAGCAGTACTTC	CASSRGGSTYEQYF
NA	TRBV29-1	TRBJ1-4	TRBD1	TGCAGCGTTGAAATCCAGGGGGCAGAAAAACTGTTTTTT	CSVEIQGAEKLFF
NA	TRBV27	TRBJ2-5	NA	TGTGCCAGCAGTTTAGGGAACAGACTACAAGAGACCCAGTACTTC	CASSLGNRLQETQYF